This TCR beta chain came from a study of blood T cell repertoires in COVID-19. Across the whole study: In each case, the material was cDNA or gDNA derived from T cells, B-cell-depleted T cells, or PBMCs.

Original handling: Quantification of nucleated cells was approximated via reference gene primer amplification. The protocol was immunoSEQ multiplex PCR, while the TCRdb copy is restricted to in-frame clones and leaves out a portion. The V and J calls and clone size were taken over from that table, and D and trimming were inferred from the DNA. Found here are 200,000 or so clones, 85% to 90% of them singletons; the top ten hold roughly 5.7%. The CDR3 runs 12 residues. Trimming took off 4 bases at V and 15 bases at J, with 16 bases between the two ends. The V gene's germline CDR1 is MNHNY and CDR2 SVGAGI (reference sequence).

The sequencing sample was made of peripheral blood. The receptor's source is a man aged 80 or over with acute or convalescent COVID-19. V is TRBV6-6 and J is TRBJ1-5; unclear D gene. The CDR3 DNA is TGTGCCAGCAGTTTTCCGGCTCAGGATCCGCATTTT. Translating it yields CASSFPAQDPHF.